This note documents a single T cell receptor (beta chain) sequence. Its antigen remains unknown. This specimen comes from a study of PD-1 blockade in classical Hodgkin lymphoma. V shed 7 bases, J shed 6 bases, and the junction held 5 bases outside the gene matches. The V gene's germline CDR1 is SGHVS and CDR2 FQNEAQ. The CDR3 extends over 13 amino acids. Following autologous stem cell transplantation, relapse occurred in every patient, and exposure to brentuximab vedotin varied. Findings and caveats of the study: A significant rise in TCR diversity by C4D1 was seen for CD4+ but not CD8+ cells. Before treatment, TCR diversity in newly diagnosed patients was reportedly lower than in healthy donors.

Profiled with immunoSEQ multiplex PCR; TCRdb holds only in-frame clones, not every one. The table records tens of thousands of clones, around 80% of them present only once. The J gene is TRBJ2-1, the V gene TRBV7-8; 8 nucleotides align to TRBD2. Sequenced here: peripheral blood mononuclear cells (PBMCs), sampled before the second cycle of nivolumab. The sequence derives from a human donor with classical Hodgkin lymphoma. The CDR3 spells CASNIAGRNEQFF. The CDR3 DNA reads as TGTGCCAGCAACATAGCGGGGCGCAATGAGCAGTTCTTC.